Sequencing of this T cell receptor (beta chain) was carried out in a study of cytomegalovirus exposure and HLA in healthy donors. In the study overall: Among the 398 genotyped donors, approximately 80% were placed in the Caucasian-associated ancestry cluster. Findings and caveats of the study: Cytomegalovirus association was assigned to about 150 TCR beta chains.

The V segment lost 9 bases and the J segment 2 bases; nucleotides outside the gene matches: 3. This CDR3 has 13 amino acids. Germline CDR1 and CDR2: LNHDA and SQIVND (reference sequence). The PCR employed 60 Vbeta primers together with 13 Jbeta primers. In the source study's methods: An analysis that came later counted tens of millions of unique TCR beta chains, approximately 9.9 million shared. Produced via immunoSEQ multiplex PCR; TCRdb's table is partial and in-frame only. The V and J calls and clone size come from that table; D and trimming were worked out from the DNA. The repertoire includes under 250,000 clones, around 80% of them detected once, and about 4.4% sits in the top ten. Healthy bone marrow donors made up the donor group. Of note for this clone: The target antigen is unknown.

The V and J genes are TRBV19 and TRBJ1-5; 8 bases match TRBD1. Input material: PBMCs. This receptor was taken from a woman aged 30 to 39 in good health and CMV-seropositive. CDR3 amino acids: CASLQGGNQPQHF. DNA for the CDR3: TGTGCCAGCCTACAGGGGGGCAATCAGCCCCAGCATTTT. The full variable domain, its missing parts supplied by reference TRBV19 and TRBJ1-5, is DGGITQSPKYLFRKEGQNVTLSCEQNLNHDAMYWYRQDPGQGLRLIYYSQIVNDFQKGDIAEGYSVSREKKESFPLTVTSAQKNPTAFYLCASLQGGNQPQHFGDGTRLSIL.